This T cell receptor (beta chain) originates from a study of blood T cell repertoires in COVID-19. The germline CDR1 and CDR2 sequences are LGHDT and YNNKEL (reference sequence). V was shortened by 2 bases and J by 0 bases, with 13 bases between the two germline ends. The length of the CDR3 is 16 residues. The assay was immunoSEQ multiplex PCR, and TCRdb's table has in-frame clones only and misses some. The sample records roughly 270,000 clones, about 85% being singletons. The clonotype was recovered from a woman aged 50 to 65 who had recovered from COVID-19. Material for sequencing was PBMCs or T cells enriched from blood (not recorded which). V is TRBV3-1 (or the pseudogene TRBV3-2) and J is TRBJ1-2; perhaps TRBD1 as D (5 bases). CDR3 sequence (DNA): TGTGCCAGCAGCCAAAGCAGGGAGGTACCTAACTATGGCTACACCTTC. Residues: CASSQSREVPNYGYTF.